This TCR beta chain was recovered during a study of CD8+CD57+ T cells in acquired aplastic anemia. Background on the study: Sorted CD4+ plus CD8+ cells gave DNA averaging roughly 2.9 ug. General study findings and limits: Around 29 CD8+ CDR3 sequences were shared between patients and controls. Between the patient and control groups, CD8+ Simpson's diversity did not differ significantly.

This clonotype has at least ten counts. Its specificity is not known. Both TCR beta VDJ combination and CDR3 sequence profiling were carried out. Genomic DNA was the template for this profiling. TCRdb used MiXCR to reprocess the reads, holding one entry per CDR3 protein. Among about 190,000 distinct CDR3 sequences, roughly half were seen once, and the ten largest hold roughly 15%. Germline CDR1 reads LGHNA; CDR2 reads YNFKEQ. Trimming pared 0 bases from V and 8 bases from J, leaving 10 bases between. The CDR3 loop spans 14 amino acids. The V and J genes are TRBV4-2 and TRBJ1-4; no firm D call. This TCR derives from a human donor in good health, serving as a control. Sequenced input: sorted CD4+, CD8+, or CD8+CD57+ T cells (not recorded which) from PBMCs. The CDR3 region has the DNA TGTGCCAGCAGCCAAGACGCTCACGGGGAAAAACTGTTTTTT. Translated: CASSQDAHGEKLFF.